This TCR beta chain was captured by sequencing in a study of CD8 T cells in Susac syndrome (dated by TCRdb to between 2018 and 2020). Background for the entire study: Repertoire sequencing was used to test whether CD8+ T cell activation and differentiation in Susac syndrome was antigen driven. Study-wide findings and limitations: The number of individuals in the TCR sequencing and HLA analysis was acknowledged as relatively small.

RNA was extracted with the RNeasy kit and roughly 0.45 to 1 ug was reverse transcribed using random hexamers. TCR beta CDR3 regions were amplified with the immunoSEQ multiplex PCR assay covering 54 Vbeta and 13 Jbeta segments. PCR amplification bias was corrected using a synthetic template baseline for primer optimization and computational correction. The study's processing was this. Reads were annotated to V, D and J genes according to IMGT and were analyzed with immunoSEQ Analyzer, with only productive sequences retained. Clonality was computed as one minus Shannon entropy normalized by log2 of the number of productive unique sequences. For each patient and control, public and private clones were evaluated within the 100 most prevalent clones. A clone was defined as Susac-specific if it was absent from the healthy and MS cohorts, from over 1,000 published viral clones and from other ImmuneACCESS disease sequences. Starting from the raw public reads, TCRdb applied fastp trimming at Q25, assembled clones with MiXCR and retained in-frame beta chains. Under each unique CDR3 protein, matching rows form one entry showing the most common genes and DNA. These V and J calls rely on TCRdb rather than the paper's analysis. Present in this sample are 150,000 to 200,000 distinct CDR3 sequences, approximately 94% of which were seen just once. The top ten hold more than 0.1% of the sample.

In regard to this clonotype: Its antigen remains undetermined. Base quality data are lacking; no much larger clone is found one base away.

Peripheral blood CD8+ and CD4+ T cells from healthy donors, Susac syndrome patients and multiple sclerosis patients were profiled using high-throughput TCR beta sequencing. The healthy donors served as controls matched for age and sex. Bulk CD8+ and CD4+ T cells were purified by magnetic negative isolation, whereas CD8+ TEMRA cells were enriched by FACS. Blood was collected in EDTA tubes and processed within 24 hours, with PBMCs isolated through density gradient centrifugation. PBMCs intended for TCR sequencing were frozen in liquid nitrogen and were later thawed in a 37 degrees C water bath. The sorted or isolated CD4+, CD8+ and CD8+ TEMRA cells reached a purity of at least 90%. Between the V and J ends, shortened by 5 bases and 7 bases respectively, the junction contains 18 bases. Inclusive of the bounding cysteine and phenylalanine, the CDR3 is 14 residues long. Only the CDR3 DNA is retained, 42 bases long and in frame from the first base. CDR1 MNHEY and CDR2 SMNVEV were looked up in the germline V gene (reference sequence).

This TCR came from a human donor in good health. The receptor chain draws on TRBV27 and TRBJ2-7; tentative D gene TRBD2, with 6 bases matching. Source material: CD4+ T cells from PBMCs. The CDR3 protein sequence reads: CASSPLAPGEEQYF. The nucleotide sequence reads as follows: TGTGCCAGCAGTCCTCTAGCGCCCGGTGAAGAGCAGTACTTC.